A selection of T cell receptor beta chains follows, all from one sample in a study of blood T cell repertoires in COVID-19. Using immunoSEQ multiplex PCR, the repertoire was profiled, and TCRdb retains in-frame clones only, with some absent. The data contain some 120,000 clones, 88% of them singletons. The sequenced material came from peripheral blood. The receptors shown here come from a man in his fifties with acute or convalescent COVID-19. Both conserved end residues are part of each CDR3. D genes are given only for firm matches. Some rows have no size entry. The others give once, few or many, or a class for an expanded clone.

J gene: TRBJ2-7
V gene: TRBV23-1
clone size: -
D gene: TRBD1
CDR3 protein: CARTGGWAYEQYF
CDR3 DNA: TGCGCCAGGACAGGGGGATGGGCCTACGAGCAGTACTTC

J gene: TRBJ2-1
V gene: TRBV19
clone size: -
D gene: TRBD1
CDR3 protein: CASSTSSGTGVNEQFF
CDR3 DNA: TGTGCCAGTAGTACCTCCTCCGGGACAGGGGTCAATGAGCAGTTCTTC

J gene: TRBJ2-1
V gene: TRBV13
clone size: once
D gene: -
CDR3 protein: CASSLKWSASDYNEQFF
CDR3 DNA: TGTGCCAGCAGCTTAAAGTGGTCGGCTAGCGACTACAATGAGCAGTTCTTC

J gene: TRBJ2-2
V gene: TRBV7-6
clone size: -
D gene: TRBD2
CDR3 protein: CASRIRTGLAGGDTGELFF
CDR3 DNA: TGTGCCAGCAGGATTAGGACAGGGCTAGCGGGAGGAGACACCGGGGAGCTGTTTTTT

J gene: TRBJ2-1
V gene: TRBV10-3
clone size: few
D gene: TRBD2
CDR3 protein: CAISEYGGRAVEQFF
CDR3 DNA: TGTGCCATCAGTGAGTACGGCGGGAGGGCTGTTGAGCAGTTCTTC

J gene: TRBJ2-7
V gene: TRBV6-2/TRBV6-3
clone size: -
D gene: -
CDR3 protein: CASSYYPGASYEQYF
CDR3 DNA: TGTGCCAGCAGTTACTATCCAGGGGCGTCCTACGAGCAGTACTTC

J gene: TRBJ2-5
V gene: TRBV18
clone size: -
D gene: -
CDR3 protein: CASSPSTVAETQYF
CDR3 DNA: TGTGCCAGCTCACCAAGTACAGTGGCAGAGACCCAGTACTTC

J gene: TRBJ2-1
V gene: TRBV3-1/TRBV3-2
clone size: -
D gene: TRBD2
CDR3 protein: CASSQEGLGNSYNEQFF
CDR3 DNA: TGTGCCAGCAGCCAAGAGGGACTAGGGAACTCCTACAATGAGCAGTTCTTC

J gene: TRBJ1-6
V gene: TRBV27
clone size: -
D gene: TRBD1
CDR3 protein: CASSLGTGGLTNSPLHF
CDR3 DNA: TGTGCCAGCAGCCTCGGGACAGGGGGACTGACTAATTCACCCCTCCACTTT

J gene: TRBJ2-5
V gene: TRBV7-7
clone size: -
D gene: TRBD2
CDR3 protein: CASSPSSGRAQETQYF
CDR3 DNA: TGTGCCAGCAGCCCCTCTAGCGGGAGGGCCCAAGAGACCCAGTACTTC

J gene: TRBJ2-3
V gene: TRBV2
clone size: -
D gene: -
CDR3 protein: CAGSSADTQYF
CDR3 DNA: TGTGCCGGCTCTTCTGCAGATACGCAGTATTTT

J gene: TRBJ2-7
V gene: TRBV7-9
clone size: -
D gene: TRBD1
CDR3 protein: CASSRTGNHEQYF
CDR3 DNA: TGTGCCAGCAGTAGGACAGGGAACCACGAGCAGTACTTC

J gene: TRBJ1-1
V gene: TRBV19
clone size: once
D gene: -
CDR3 protein: CASIREGGSQNTEAFF
CDR3 DNA: TGTGCCAGTATTCGGGAAGGGGGATCCCAGAACACTGAAGCTTTCTTT

J gene: TRBJ1-6
V gene: TRBV12-5
clone size: -
D gene: -
CDR3 protein: CASGQADGYNSPLHF
CDR3 DNA: TGTGCTAGTGGTCAAGCGGACGGGTATAATTCACCCCTCCACTTT

J gene: TRBJ1-4
V gene: TRBV30
clone size: -
D gene: TRBD1
CDR3 protein: CAWSVPQGAHEKLFF
CDR3 DNA: TGTGCCTGGAGTGTACCCCAGGGGGCCCATGAAAAACTGTTTTTT

J gene: TRBJ2-7
V gene: TRBV5-1
clone size: -
D gene: -
CDR3 protein: CASSLTSQPEQYF
CDR3 DNA: TGCGCCAGCAGCTTGACTAGCCAACCCGAGCAGTACTTC

J gene: TRBJ2-7
V gene: TRBV4-3
clone size: few
D gene: -
CDR3 protein: CASSQDLPRDTHYEQYF
CDR3 DNA: TGCGCCAGCAGCCAAGACCTTCCCCGGGACACACACTACGAGCAGTACTTC

J gene: TRBJ2-5
V gene: TRBV9
clone size: -
D gene: -
CDR3 protein: CASSPRQVEETQYF
CDR3 DNA: TGTGCCAGCAGCCCCAGACAGGTCGAAGAGACCCAGTACTTC

J gene: TRBJ2-2
V gene: TRBV2
clone size: -
D gene: -
CDR3 protein: CASSTGIGTGELFF
CDR3 DNA: TGTGCCAGCAGTACGGGAATCGGCACCGGGGAGCTGTTTTTT

J gene: TRBJ2-1
V gene: TRBV29-1
clone size: -
D gene: -
CDR3 protein: CSVEAPYEQFF
CDR3 DNA: TGCAGCGTTGAAGCCCCGTATGAGCAGTTCTTC

J gene: TRBJ1-1
V gene: TRBV18
clone size: -
D gene: -
CDR3 protein: CASSQQGGTEAFF
CDR3 DNA: TGTGCCAGCTCACAGCAGGGAGGCACTGAAGCTTTCTTT

J gene: TRBJ2-7
V gene: TRBV10-1
clone size: -
D gene: TRBD2
CDR3 protein: CASSENRLAGGTPYEQYF
CDR3 DNA: TGCGCCAGCAGTGAGAACAGACTAGCGGGAGGAACCCCCTACGAGCAGTACTTC

J gene: TRBJ1-5
V gene: TRBV6-1
clone size: -
D gene: -
CDR3 protein: CASSEQVSNQPQHF
CDR3 DNA: TGTGCCAGCAGTGAACAGGTTAGCAATCAGCCCCAGCATTTT

J gene: TRBJ2-7
V gene: TRBV6-5
clone size: -
D gene: -
CDR3 protein: CASRRAQPYEQYF
CDR3 DNA: TGTGCCAGCCGGAGGGCCCAGCCCTACGAGCAGTACTTC

J gene: TRBJ2-5
V gene: TRBV5-1
clone size: -
D gene: TRBD2
CDR3 protein: CASSGLAGGQETQYF
CDR3 DNA: TGCGCCAGCAGCGGACTAGCGGGAGGGCAAGAGACCCAGTACTTC

J gene: TRBJ1-2
V gene: TRBV25-1
clone size: -
D gene: -
CDR3 protein: CASSELGGGNDGYTF
CDR3 DNA: TGTGCCAGCAGTGAACTTGGGGGAGGGAACGATGGCTACACCTTC

J gene: TRBJ2-4
V gene: TRBV6-5
clone size: once
D gene: TRBD1
CDR3 protein: CASSSYRGNIQYF
CDR3 DNA: TGTGCCAGCAGTTCATACAGGGGAAACATTCAGTACTTC

J gene: TRBJ2-3
V gene: TRBV7-9
clone size: -
D gene: -
CDR3 protein: CASGATDTQYF
CDR3 DNA: TGTGCCAGCGGGGCCACAGATACGCAGTATTTT

J gene: TRBJ2-7
V gene: TRBV13
clone size: once
D gene: TRBD2
CDR3 protein: CASSLRLAGVNEQYF
CDR3 DNA: TGTGCCAGCAGCCTCCGACTAGCGGGAGTGAACGAGCAGTACTTC